This T cell receptor (beta chain) was recovered during a study of CD8+ T cells in alopecia areata. Overall study: Administration of oral tofacitinib to treated patients was at 5 to 10 mg twice daily. Study-level findings and limits: Many expanded lesional clones persisted in scalp and blood during tofacitinib.

Per germline, CDR1 MDHEN and CDR2 SYDVKM. The CDR3 has 15 amino acids. With 6 bases removed from V and 8 bases from J, the gap between germline ends came to 20 bases. Indicated treatment: oral pan-JAK inhibitor, 5-10 mg twice daily. From PBMCs, CD4+ and CD8+ T cells were sorted. On this clone: Its antigen is as yet unknown.

Reverse transcription of extracted RNA yielded cDNA, which provided the sequencing template. Clones were read by immunoSEQ multiplex PCR, and TCRdb kept only the in-frame ones, dropping some. The profile shows approximately 100,000 clones, under 90% of them singletons. The chain carries TRBV28 and TRBJ2-1; D perhaps matches TRBD1 (6 bases). Sequenced here: CD8+ T cells sorted from blood, sampled at week 34, from a patient treated with tofacitinib. The sequence came from a human donor with alopecia areata. CDR3 in amino acids: CASRLTAREGDEQFF. For the CDR3, the DNA is TGTGCCAGCAGACTTACGGCCCGCGAGGGGGATGAGCAGTTCTTC.